Detailed here is one T cell receptor beta chain. The sample originates from a study of T-cell reconstitution after alpha-beta-depleted transplantation in children. The CDR3 runs to 13 residues. The germline CDR1 and CDR2 sequences are DFQATT and SNEGSKA (reference sequence). V lost 0 bases and J lost 5, with 11 bases in between. Using unique molecular identifiers, the investigators prepared the TCRbeta library. Via MiXCR, TCRdb re-called the PCR reads, giving one row per CDR3 protein. Of some 530,000 distinct CDR3 sequences listed, under 15% were seen once; the top ten hold around 6%. The receptor was isolated from a human donor who donated a stem cell graft to a child with combined immunodeficiency. The sequencing used PBMCs from the stem cell graft donor, collected from the stem cell graft. The chain has TRBV20-1 and TRBJ2-7; D is possibly TRBD1 (6 bases). The CDR3 protein is CSARDTGYHEQYF. The CDR3 nucleotides read TGCAGTGCTAGAGATACAGGGTACCACGAGCAGTACTTC.